This T cell receptor (beta chain) was obtained from a study of neurological immune-mediated disorders. Study outcomes and limitations: The multiple sclerosis repertoire cluster was not associated with any clinical or MRI feature, with the authors stating that larger cohorts are needed. Private repertoires in all groups were suggested by the finding that expanded clones across subjects shared no CDR3 amino acid sequences.

Sorted libraries drew on about a million CD4+ or CD8+ T cells. Trimming shortened V by 3 bases and J by 0 bases, and 12 bases separated the two germline ends. The CDR3 is made up of 15 amino acids. Germline V CDR1 and CDR2: SGDLS, YYNGEE. TCRdb reanalysed the 5' RACE reads using MiXCR and keeps one entry per CDR3 protein. This sample has 40,000 to 55,000 distinct CDR3 sequences; approximately 6.2% occur once, and the top ten carry less than 1.5%. This clonotype has at least ten counts. Its antigen is currently unknown. The sequence derives from a woman in her late teens or twenties with multiple sclerosis. Sequencing input: CD4+ T cells from blood. J is TRBJ1-1 and V is TRBV9; D is ambiguous. The CDR3 loop reads CASSAGGRLNTEAFF. The CDR3 region has the DNA TGTGCCAGCAGCGCAGGAGGGAGATTGAACACTGAAGCTTTCTTT.